This T cell receptor (beta chain) comes out of a study of identical twins. Findings and limits, study-wide: Rather than following the same donors, the conclusions depended on cross-sectional statistical analysis.

This clonotype turned up a few times. What it recognizes is unknown. TCRdb ran MiXCR on the 5' RACE reads and lists one entry per CDR3 protein. The profile shows hundreds of thousands of distinct CDR3 sequences, about 12% of them singletons. In addition, the sample was reused for a study of yellow fever vaccine responses in identical twins.

The source material was PBMCs. The TCR sequence derives from a woman aged 18 to 35 in good health.

CDR3 region: CASSLGPPNTGELFF. CDR3 bases: TGCGCCAGCAGCTTGGGACCTCCGAACACCGGGGAGCTGTTTTTT. This rearrangement joins TRBV5-1 to TRBJ2-2, with unresolved D. This CDR3 spans 15 amino acids. Germline V gene lookup returns CDR1 SGHRS and CDR2 YFSETQ. V was pared by 0 bases and J by 0 bases, with 6 bases between.